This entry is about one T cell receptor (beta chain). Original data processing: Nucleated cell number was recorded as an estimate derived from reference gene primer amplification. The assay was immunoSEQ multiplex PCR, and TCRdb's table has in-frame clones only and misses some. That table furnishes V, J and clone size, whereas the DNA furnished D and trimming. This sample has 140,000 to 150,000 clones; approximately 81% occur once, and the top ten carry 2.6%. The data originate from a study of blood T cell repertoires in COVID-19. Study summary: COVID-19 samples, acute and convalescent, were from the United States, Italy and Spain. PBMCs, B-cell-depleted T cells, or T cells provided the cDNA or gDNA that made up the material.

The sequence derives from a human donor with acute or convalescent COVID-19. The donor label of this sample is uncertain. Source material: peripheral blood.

CDR3 loop: CASSTYSSYEQYV. The CDR3 nucleotides read TGTGCCAGCAGCACCTATTCCTCCTACGAGCAGTACGTC. This chain connects TRBV21-1 to TRBJ2-7; the table gives TRBD2 as D, unverified against the DNA. TRBV21-1 is marked as a pseudogene. The CDR3 consists of 13 residues.